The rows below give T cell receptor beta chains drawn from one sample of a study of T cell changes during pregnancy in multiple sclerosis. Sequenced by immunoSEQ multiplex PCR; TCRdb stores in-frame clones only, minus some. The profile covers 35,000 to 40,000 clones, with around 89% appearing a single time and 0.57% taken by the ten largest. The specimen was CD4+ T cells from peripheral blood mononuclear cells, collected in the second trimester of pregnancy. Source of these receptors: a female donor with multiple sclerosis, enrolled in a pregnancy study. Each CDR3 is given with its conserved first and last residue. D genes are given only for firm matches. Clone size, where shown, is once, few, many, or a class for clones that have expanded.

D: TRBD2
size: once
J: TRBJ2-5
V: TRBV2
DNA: TGTGCCAGCAGTGAAGCCAGGACTAGCGTGGAGACCCAGTACTTC
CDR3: CASSEARTSVETQYF

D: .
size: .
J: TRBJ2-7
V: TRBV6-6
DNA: TGTGCCAGCAGTTACTCGGGCAGATCCTACGAGCAGTACTTC
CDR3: CASSYSGRSYEQYF

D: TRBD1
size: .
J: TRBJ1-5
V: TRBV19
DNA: TGTGCCAGTAGTACGACTTGGGGGGACAGAGATAGCAATCAGCCCCAGCATTTT
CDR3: CASSTTWGDRDSNQPQHF

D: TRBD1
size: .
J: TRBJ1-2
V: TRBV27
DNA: TGTGCCAGCAGTACCCGGGACAGCTATGGCTACACCTTC
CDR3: CASSTRDSYGYTF

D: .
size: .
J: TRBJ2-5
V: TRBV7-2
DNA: TGTGCCAGCAGCTTAGGGGTAGCGGAAGAGACCCAGTACTTC
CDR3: CASSLGVAEETQYF

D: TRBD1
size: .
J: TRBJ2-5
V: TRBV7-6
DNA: TGTGCCAGCGGCAACAGGGGCGGAGAGACCCAGTACTTC
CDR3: CASGNRGGETQYF

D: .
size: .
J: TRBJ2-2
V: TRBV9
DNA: TGTGCCAGCAGCGTACGCGCGGCCGGGGAGCTGTTTTTT
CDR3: CASSVRAAGELFF

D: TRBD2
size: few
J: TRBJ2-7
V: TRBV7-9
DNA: TGTGCCAGCAGCTTAGTACTAGCGGGAGGAGCCTACGAGCAGTACTTC
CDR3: CASSLVLAGGAYEQYF

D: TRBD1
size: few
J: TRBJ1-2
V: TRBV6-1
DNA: TGTGCCAGCACAACAACAGGGGGCGACTATGGCTACACCTTC
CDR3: CASTTTGGDYGYTF

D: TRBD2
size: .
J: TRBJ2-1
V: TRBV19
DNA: TGTGCCAGTAGTATCCCGGGACTAGCGGGAGGTGGAGATGAGCAGTTCTTC
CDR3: CASSIPGLAGGGDEQFF

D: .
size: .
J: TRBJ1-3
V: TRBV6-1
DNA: TGTGCCAGCAGTGAAGTCGGGATTCTAACTGGAAACACCATATATTTT
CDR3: CASSEVGILTGNTIYF

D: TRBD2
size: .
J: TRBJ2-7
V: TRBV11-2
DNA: TGTGCCAGCAGCCCCCGAGCGGGAGGGCCCTACGAGCAGTACTTC
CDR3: CASSPRAGGPYEQYF

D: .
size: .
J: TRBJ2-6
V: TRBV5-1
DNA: TGCGCCAGCAGCTTGGAGGGGGCTGGGGCCAACGTCCTGACTTTC
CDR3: CASSLEGAGANVLTF

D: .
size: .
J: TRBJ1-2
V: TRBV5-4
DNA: TGTGCCAGCAGCTCGCTTGGGCGATATGGCTACACCTTC
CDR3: CASSSLGRYGYTF

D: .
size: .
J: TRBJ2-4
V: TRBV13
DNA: TGTGCCAGCAGCCAAAAACTAGCCAAAAACATTCAGTACTTC
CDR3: CASSQKLAKNIQYF

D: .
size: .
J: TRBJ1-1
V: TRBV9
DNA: TGTGCCAGCAGCGTAGGGGCCTTCGGGGACACTGAAGCTTTCTTT
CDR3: CASSVGAFGDTEAFF

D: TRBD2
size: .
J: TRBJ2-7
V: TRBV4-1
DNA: TGCGCCAGCAGCCAAACTAGCGGGAGTTACGAGCAGTACTTC
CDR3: CASSQTSGSYEQYF

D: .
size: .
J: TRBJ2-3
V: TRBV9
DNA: TGTGCCAGCAGCGACTTAGCGAGTAGCACAGATACGCAGTATTTT
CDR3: CASSDLASSTDTQYF